This T cell receptor (beta chain) was obtained from a study of spatial heterogeneity in lung cancer. The CDR3 is 16 amino acids. Trimming took off 3 bases at V and 1 base at J, with 15 bases between the two ends. Germline V CDR1 and CDR2: SGHRS, YFSETQ. This clonotype has only a few counts. TCRdb called the 5' RACE reads again in MiXCR, with one record for every CDR3 protein. The sample includes 40,000 to 55,000 distinct CDR3 sequences, roughly 13% of them seen just once. Time point given: sample taken at primary tumor resection. The study sequenced unsorted whole RNA from tumor, nontumor lung or frozen PBMC.

The sample was PBMCs, taken at surgery. The sequence came from a male donor with early-stage non-small cell lung cancer. The chain recombines TRBV5-1 with TRBJ2-3; perhaps D is TRBD1 or TRBD2 (6 bases each). This chain's CDR3 is CASSSRTGTGTDTQYF. The CDR3 DNA reads as TGCGCCAGCAGCTCCCGTACAGGGACTGGCACAGATACGCAGTATTTT.